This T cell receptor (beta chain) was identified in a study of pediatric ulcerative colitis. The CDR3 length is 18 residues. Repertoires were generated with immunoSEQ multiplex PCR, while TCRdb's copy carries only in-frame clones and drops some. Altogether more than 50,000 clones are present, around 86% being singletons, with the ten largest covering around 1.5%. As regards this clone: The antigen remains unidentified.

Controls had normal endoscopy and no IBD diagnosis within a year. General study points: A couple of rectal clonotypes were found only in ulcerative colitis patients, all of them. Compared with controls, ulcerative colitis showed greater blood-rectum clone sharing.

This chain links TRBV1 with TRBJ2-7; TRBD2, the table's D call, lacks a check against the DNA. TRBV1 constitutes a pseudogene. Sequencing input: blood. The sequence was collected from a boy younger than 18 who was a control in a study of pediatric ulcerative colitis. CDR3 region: CTSSQDLTSGSLWYEQYF. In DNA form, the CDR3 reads TGCACCAGCAGCCAAGATCTGACTAGCGGGAGTCTTTGGTACGAGCAGTACTTC.